This TCR beta chain was recovered during a study of cytomegalovirus exposure and HLA in healthy donors. The CDR3 runs 14 residues. The V segment lost 6 bases and the J segment 0 bases; nucleotides outside the gene matches: 6. The germline gives CDR1 SGHDT, CDR2 YYEEEE. Study results and limitations: The authors later found HLA-associated TCR beta chains more clonally expanded than equally common others.

This clone is a singleton in its sample. Antigen unknown. In the PCR, 60 Vbeta and 13 Jbeta primers were used. Profiled with immunoSEQ multiplex PCR; TCRdb holds only in-frame clones, not every one. The data show some 120,000 clones, 78% seen once. This TCR derives from a man aged 25-45 years in good health and CMV-seropositive. This rearrangement joins TRBV5-6 to TRBJ2-7; 7 bases are a match to TRBD1. Source material: PBMCs. The CDR3 sequence: CASNEGQNSYEQYF. As DNA, the CDR3 is TGTGCCAGCAACGAGGGACAGAACTCCTACGAGCAGTACTTC.